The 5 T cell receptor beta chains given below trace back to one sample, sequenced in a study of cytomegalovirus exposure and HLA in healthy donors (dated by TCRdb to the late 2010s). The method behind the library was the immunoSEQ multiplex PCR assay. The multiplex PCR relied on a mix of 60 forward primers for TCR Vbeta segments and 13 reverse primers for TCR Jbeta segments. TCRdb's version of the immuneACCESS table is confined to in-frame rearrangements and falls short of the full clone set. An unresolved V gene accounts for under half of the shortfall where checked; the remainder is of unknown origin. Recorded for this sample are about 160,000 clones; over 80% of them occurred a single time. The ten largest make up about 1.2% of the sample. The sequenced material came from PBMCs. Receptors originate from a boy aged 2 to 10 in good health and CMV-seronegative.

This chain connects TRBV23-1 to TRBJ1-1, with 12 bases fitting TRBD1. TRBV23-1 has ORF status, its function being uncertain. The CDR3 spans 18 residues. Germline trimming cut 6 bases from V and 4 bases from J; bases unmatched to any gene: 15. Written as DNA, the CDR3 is TGCGCCAGCAGCCCAACTGGGAGGGACAGGGGGCAAGGCACTGAAGCTTTCTTT. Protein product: CASSPTGRDRGQGTEAFF.

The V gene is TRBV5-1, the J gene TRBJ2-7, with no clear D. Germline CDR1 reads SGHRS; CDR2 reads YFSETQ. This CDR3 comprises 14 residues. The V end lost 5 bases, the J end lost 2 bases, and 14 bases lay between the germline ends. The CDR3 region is CASRSQVQTYEQYF. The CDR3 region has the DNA TGCGCCAGCAGGTCCCAGGTCCAGACCTACGAGCAGTACTTC.

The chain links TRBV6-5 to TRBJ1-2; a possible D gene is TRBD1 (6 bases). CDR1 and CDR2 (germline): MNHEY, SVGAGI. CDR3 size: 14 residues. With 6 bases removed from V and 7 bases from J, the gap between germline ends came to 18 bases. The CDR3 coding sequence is TGTGCCAGCAGCCCTGATCACAGGGAGGGTGGCTACACCTTC. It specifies CASSPDHREGGYTF.

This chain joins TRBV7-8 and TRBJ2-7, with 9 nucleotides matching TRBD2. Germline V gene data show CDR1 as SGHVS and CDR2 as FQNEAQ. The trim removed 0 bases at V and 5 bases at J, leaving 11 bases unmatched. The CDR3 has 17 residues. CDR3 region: CASSLAFFSGSGHEQYF. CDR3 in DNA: TGTGCCAGCAGCTTAGCCTTCTTTAGCGGGAGCGGGCACGAGCAGTACTTC.

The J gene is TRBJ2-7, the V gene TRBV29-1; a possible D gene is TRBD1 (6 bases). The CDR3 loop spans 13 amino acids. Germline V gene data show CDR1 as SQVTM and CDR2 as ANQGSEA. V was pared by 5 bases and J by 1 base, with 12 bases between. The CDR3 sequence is CSVSGTRSYEQYF. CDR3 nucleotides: TGCAGCGTTTCCGGGACACGATCCTACGAGCAGTACTTC.